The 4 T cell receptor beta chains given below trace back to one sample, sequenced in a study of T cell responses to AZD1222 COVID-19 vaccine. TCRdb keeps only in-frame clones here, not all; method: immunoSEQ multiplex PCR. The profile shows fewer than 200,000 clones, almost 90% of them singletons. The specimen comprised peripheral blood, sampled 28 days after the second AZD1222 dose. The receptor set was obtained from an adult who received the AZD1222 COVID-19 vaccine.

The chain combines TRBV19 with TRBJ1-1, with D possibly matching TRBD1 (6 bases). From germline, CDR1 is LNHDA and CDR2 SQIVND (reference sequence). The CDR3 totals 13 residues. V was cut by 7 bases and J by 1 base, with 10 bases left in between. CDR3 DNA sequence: TGTGCCAGTACCCGAGGGGGGAACACTGAAGCTTTCTTT. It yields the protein CASTRGGNTEAFF.

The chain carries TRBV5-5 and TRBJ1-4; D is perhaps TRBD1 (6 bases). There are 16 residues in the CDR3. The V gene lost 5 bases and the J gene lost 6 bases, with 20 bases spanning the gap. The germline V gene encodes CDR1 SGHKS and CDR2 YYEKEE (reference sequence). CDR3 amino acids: CASSYQSGAWDEKLFF. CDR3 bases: TGTGCCAGCAGTTATCAATCGGGGGCTTGGGATGAAAAACTGTTTTTT.

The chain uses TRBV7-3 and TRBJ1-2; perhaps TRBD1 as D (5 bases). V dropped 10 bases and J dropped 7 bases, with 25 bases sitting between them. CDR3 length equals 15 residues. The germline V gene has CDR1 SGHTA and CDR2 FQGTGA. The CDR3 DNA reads TGTGCCATTCTTACGGACCGGGACGGCTTTAGTGGCTACACCTTC. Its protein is CAILTDRDGFSGYTF.

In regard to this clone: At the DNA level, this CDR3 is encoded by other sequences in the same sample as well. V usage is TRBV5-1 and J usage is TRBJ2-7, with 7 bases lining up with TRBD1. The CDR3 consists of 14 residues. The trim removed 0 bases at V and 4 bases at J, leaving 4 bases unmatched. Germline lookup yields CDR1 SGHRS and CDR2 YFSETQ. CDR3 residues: CASSLGQGAYEQYF. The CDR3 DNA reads TGCGCCAGCAGCTTGGGACAGGGAGCTTACGAGCAGTACTTC.